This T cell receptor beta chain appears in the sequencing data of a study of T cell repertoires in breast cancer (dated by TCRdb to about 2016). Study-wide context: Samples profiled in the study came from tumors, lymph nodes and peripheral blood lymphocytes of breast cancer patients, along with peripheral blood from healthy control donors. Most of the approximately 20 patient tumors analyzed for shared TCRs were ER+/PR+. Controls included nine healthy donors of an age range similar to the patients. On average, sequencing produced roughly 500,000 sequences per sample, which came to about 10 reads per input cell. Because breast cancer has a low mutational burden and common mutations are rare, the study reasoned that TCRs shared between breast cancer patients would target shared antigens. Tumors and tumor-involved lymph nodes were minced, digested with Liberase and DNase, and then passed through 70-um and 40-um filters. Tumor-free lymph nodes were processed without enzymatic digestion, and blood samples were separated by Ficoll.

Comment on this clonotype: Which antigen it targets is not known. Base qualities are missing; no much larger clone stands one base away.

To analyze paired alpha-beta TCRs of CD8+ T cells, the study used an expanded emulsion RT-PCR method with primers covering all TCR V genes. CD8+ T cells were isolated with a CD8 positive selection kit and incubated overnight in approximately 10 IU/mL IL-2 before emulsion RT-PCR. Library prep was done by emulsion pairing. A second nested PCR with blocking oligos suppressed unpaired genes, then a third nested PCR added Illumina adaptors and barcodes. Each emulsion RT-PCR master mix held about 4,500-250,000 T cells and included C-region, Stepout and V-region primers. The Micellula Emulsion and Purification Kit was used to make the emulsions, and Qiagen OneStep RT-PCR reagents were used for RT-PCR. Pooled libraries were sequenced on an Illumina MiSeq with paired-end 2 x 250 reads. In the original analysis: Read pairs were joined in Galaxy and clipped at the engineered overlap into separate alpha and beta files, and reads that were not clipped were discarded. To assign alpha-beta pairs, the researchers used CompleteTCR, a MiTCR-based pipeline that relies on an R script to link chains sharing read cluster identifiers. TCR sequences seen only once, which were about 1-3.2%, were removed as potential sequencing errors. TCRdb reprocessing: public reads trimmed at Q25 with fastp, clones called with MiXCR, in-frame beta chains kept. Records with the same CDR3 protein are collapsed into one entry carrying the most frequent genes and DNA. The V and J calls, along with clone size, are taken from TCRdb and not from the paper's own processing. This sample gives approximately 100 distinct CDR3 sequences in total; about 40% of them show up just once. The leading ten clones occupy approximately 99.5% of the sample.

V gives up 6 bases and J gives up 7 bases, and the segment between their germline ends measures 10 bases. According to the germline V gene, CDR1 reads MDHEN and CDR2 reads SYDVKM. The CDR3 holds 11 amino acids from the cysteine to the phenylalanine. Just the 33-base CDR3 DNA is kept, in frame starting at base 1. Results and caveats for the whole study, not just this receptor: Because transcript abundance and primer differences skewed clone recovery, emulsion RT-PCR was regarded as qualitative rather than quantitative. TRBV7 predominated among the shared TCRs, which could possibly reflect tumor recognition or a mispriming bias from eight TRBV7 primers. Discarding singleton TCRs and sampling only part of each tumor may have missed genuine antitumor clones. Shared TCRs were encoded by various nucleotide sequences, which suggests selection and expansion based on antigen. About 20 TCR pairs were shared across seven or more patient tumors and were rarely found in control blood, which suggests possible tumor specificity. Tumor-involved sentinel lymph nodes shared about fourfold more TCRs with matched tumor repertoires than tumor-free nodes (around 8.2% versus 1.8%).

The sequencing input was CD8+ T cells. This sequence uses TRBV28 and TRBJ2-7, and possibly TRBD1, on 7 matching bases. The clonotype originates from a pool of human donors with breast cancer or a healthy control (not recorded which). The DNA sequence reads TGTGCCAGCAGCCCAGGGGGGGAGCAGTACTTC. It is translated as CASSPGGEQYF. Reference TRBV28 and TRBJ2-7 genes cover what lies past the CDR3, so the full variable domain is DVKVTQSSRYLVKRTGEKVFLECVQDMDHENMFWYRQDPGLGLRLIYFSYDVKMKEKGDIPEGYSVSREKKERFSLILESASTNQTSMYLCASSPGGEQYFGPGTRLTVT.